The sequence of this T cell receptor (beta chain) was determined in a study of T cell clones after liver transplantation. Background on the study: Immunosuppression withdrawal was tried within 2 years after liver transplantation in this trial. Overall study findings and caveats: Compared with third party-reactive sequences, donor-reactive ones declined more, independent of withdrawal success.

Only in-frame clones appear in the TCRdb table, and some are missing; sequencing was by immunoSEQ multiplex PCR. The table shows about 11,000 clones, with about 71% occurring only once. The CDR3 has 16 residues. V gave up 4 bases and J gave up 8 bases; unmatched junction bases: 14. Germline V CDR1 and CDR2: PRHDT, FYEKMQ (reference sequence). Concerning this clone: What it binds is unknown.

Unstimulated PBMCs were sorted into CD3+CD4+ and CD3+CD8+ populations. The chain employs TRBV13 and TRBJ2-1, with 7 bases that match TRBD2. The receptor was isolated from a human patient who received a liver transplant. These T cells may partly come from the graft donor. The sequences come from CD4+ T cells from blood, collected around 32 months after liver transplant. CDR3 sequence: CASSSMRGTRLDEQFF. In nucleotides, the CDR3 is TGTGCCAGCAGCTCTATGCGGGGGACCCGACTGGATGAGCAGTTCTTC.